The 8 T cell receptor beta chains in this list originate from one sample, sequenced in a study of T cells in Graves' hyperthyroidism and ophthalmopathy. From RNA transcripts, TCR beta CDR3 regions were amplified. The TCR CDR3 first-round RT-PCR relied on the HTBI primer set. TCRdb re-derived calls from the multiplex PCR reads in MiXCR, one entry per CDR3 protein. This table holds approximately 510,000 distinct CDR3 sequences, 46% found once. Sequencing was done on a sample of peripheral blood or thyroid tissue (not recorded which). The receptors were sampled from an adult woman with Graves' disease, either hyperthyroidism or ophthalmopathy (not recorded which).

Ten or more counts support this clonotype. The chain links TRBV20-1 to TRBJ2-5, with 12 bases identical to TRBD1. The V and J ends lost 5 bases and 5 bases, in that order; junction bases with no gene match: 6. Germline-derived CDR1 and CDR2 are DFQATT and SNEGSKA (reference sequence). The CDR3 extends over 14 amino acids. CDR3 residues: CSADRDRGLETQYF. The CDR3 DNA reads as TGCAGTGCTGACCGGGACAGGGGGCTTGAGACCCAGTACTTC.

Only a few counts were recorded for this clonotype. One end of the junction is discordant with germline, which a read error may explain. The gene calls are TRBV20-1 and TRBJ2-5; D unresolved. The CDR3 totals 15 residues. Germline V gene lookup returns CDR1 DFQATT and CDR2 SNEGSKA (reference sequence). CDR3 DNA: TGCAGTGCTAGCTTTTACCGGCAGATCCAAGAGACTCAGTACTTC. It translates to CSASFYRQIQETQYF.

The sample holds many counts of this clonotype. The chain carries TRBV10-3 and TRBJ2-7; D possibly corresponds to TRBD1 (5 bases). Germline loops: CDR1 ENHRY, CDR2 SYGVKD. Trimming removed 2 bases from V and 0 bases from J, with 11 bases in between. The CDR3 loop spans 15 amino acids. CDR3 nucleotide sequence: TGTGCCATCAGTGAGAGGGGTGGTTACTCCTACGAGCAGTACTTC. Its protein is CAISERGGYSYEQYF.

The J gene is TRBJ1-1, the V gene TRBV5-1; 8 nucleotides line up with TRBD1. CDR3 size: 14 residues. Germline V gene sequence: CDR1 SGHRS, CDR2 YFSETQ. Unmatched junction bases numbered 6, after V lost 4 bases and J lost 4 bases. Here the CDR3 DNA reads TGCGCCAGCAGCCCGGGACAGGAGTTCACTGAAGCTTTCTTT. Protein sequence: CASSPGQEFTEAFF.

This clonotype was found once. The rearrangement uses TRBV15 and TRBJ1-6; 8 bases match TRBD1. Germline V CDR1 and CDR2: LNHNV, YYDKDF (reference sequence). V lost 3 bases and J lost 9; bases outside the gene matches: 13. The CDR3 is made up of 17 amino acids. The DNA of the CDR3 is TGTGCCACCAGCAGCTTAACCGCAGGGGGCAGAGGTTCACCCCTCCACTTT. It yields the protein CATSSLTAGGRGSPLHF.

The J gene is TRBJ1-1, the V gene TRBV11-2; 8 nucleotides align to TRBD1. Germline V lookup: CDR1 SGHAT, CDR2 FQNNGV. V lost 6 bases and J lost 8; bases outside the gene matches: 2. The CDR3 is made up of 11 amino acids. The CDR3 nucleotides read TGTGCCAGCAGTTCAGGGGGCGAAGCTTTCTTT. It specifies CASSSGGEAFF. Combining the CDR3 with reference TRBV11-2 and TRBJ1-1 gives the whole variable domain EAGVAQSPRYKIIEKRQSVAFWCNPISGHATLYWYQQILGQGPKLLIQFQNNGVVDDSQLPKDRFSAERLKGVDSTLKIQPAKLEDSAVYLCASSSGGEAFFGQGTRLTVV.

A word on this clonotype: Germline and junction disagree at one end, which may indicate a read error. CDR3 nucleotides: TGTGCCAGCAGTGGACAGAGAGCGGAGACCCAGTATTTC. It translates to CASSGQRAETQYF. The J gene is TRBJ2-5, the V gene TRBV2; D is tentatively TRBD1 or TRBD2 (5 bases each). The CDR3 has 13 residues. Germline-derived CDR1 and CDR2 are SNHLY and FYNNEI.

The V gene is TRBV29-1, the J gene TRBJ2-7, with D possibly being TRBD2 (5 bases). This CDR3 contains 13 residues. CDR1 and CDR2 from the germline V gene are SQVTM and ANQGSEA. Trimming removed 7 bases from V and 2 bases from J, with 15 bases in between. CDR3 protein: CSGLGGPTYEQYF. For the CDR3, the DNA is TGCAGCGGACTTGGCGGGCCAACCTACGAGCAGTACTTC.